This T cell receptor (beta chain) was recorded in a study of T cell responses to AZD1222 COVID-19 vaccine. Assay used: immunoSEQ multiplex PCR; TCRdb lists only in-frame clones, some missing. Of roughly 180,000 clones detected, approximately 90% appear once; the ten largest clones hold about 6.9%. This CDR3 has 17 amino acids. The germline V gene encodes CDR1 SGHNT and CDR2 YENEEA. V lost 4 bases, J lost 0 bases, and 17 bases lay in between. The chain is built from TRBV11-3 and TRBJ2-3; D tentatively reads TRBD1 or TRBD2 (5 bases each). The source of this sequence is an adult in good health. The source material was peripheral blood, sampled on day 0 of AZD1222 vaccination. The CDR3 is CASSSKQGPESTDTQYF. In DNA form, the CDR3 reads TGTGCCAGCAGCTCGAAGCAGGGACCGGAAAGCACAGATACGCAGTATTTT.